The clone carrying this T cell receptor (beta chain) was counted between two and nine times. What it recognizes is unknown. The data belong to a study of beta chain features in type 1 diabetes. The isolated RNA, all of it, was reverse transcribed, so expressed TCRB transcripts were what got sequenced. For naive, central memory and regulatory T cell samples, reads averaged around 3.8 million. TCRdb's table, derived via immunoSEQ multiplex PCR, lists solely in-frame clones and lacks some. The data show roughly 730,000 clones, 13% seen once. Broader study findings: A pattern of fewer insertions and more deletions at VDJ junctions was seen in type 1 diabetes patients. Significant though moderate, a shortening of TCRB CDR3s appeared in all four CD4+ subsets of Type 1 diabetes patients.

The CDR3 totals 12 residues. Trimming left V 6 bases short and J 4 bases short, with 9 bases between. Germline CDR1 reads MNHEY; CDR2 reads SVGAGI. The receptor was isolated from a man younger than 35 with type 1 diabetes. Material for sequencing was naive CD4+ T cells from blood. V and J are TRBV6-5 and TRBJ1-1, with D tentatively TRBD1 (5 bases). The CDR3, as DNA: TGTGCCAGCAGCTATGACAGCACTGAAGCTTTCTTT. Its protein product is CASSYDSTEAFF.